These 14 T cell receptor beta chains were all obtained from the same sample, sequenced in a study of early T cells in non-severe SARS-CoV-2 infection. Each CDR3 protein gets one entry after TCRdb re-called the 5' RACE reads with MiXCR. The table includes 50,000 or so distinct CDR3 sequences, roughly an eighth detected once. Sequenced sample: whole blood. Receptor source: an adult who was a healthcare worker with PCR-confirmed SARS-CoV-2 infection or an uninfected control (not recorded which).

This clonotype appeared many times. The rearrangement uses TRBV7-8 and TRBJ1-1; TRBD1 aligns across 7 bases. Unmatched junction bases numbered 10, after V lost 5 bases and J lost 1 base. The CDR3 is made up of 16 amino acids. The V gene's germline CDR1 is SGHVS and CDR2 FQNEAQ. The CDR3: CASSPTTGYGNTEAFF. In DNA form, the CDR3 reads TGTGCCAGCAGCCCAACGACAGGGTACGGGAACACTGAAGCTTTCTTT.

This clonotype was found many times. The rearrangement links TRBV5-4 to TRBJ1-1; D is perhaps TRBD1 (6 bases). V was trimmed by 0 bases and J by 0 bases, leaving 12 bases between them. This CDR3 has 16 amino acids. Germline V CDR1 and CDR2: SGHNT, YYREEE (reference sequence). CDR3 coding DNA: TGTGCCAGCAGCTTGGCGACAGGCTCTCTGAACACTGAAGCTTTCTTT. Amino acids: CASSLATGSLNTEAFF. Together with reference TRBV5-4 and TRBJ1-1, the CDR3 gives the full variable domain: ETGVTQSPTHLIKTRGQQVTLRCSSQSGHNTVSWYQQALGQGPQFIFQYYREEENGRGNFPPRFSGLQFPNYSSELNVNALELDDSALYLCASSLATGSLNTEAFFGQGTRLTVV.

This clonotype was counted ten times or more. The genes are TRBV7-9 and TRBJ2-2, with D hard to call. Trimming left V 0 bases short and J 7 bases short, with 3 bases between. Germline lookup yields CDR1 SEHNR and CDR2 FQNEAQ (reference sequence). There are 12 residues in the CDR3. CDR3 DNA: TGTGCCAGCAGCTTAGCCGTCGGGGAGCTGTTTTTT. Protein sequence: CASSLAVGELFF.

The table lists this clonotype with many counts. The CDR3 reads CASRDPGYGYTF. The DNA of the CDR3 is TGTGCCAGCAGGGATCCGGGGTATGGCTACACCTTC. This sequence joins TRBV14 and TRBJ1-2, with no clear D. Germline lookup yields CDR1 SGHDN and CDR2 FVKESK. The CDR3 covers 12 residues. Trimming took off 6 bases at V and 5 bases at J, with 10 bases between the two ends.

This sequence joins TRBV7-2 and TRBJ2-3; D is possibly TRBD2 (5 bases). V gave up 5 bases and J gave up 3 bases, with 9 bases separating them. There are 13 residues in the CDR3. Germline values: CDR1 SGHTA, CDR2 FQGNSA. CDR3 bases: TGTGCCAGCAGCCCGGGGTTGACAGATACGCAGTATTTT. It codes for CASSPGLTDTQYF.

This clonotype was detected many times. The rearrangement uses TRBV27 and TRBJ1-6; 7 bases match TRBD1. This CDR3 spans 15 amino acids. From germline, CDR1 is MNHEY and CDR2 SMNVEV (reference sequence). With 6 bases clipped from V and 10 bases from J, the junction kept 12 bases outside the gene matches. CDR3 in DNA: TGTGCCAGCAGCCCACAGGGGTCCAGGCGATCACCCCTCCACTTT. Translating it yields CASSPQGSRRSPLHF.

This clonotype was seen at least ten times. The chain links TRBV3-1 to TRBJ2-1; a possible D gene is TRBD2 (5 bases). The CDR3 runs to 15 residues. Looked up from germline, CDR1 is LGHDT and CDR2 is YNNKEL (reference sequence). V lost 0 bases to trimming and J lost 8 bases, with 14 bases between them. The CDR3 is CASSQELVIGHEQFF. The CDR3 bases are TGTGCCAGCAGCCAAGAACTAGTAATTGGGCATGAGCAGTTCTTC.

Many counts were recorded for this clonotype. CDR3 in DNA: TGCAGTGCTAGGTCGCGGGGGAGGCCTGAAGCTTTCTTT. Residues: CSARSRGRPEAFF. The rearrangement uses TRBV20-1 and TRBJ1-1; TRBD1 might be the D (5 bases). V lost 3 bases to trimming and J lost 6 bases, with 14 bases between them. The length of the CDR3 is 13 residues. Per the germline V gene, CDR1 is DFQATT and CDR2 is SNEGSKA (reference sequence).

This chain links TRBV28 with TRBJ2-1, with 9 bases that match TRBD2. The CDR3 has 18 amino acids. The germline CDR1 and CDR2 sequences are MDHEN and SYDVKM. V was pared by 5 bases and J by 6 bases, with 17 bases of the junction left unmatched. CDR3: CASSPTGLAGRAGNEQFF. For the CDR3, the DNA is TGTGCCAGCAGTCCCACCGGGCTAGCGGGGAGAGCCGGCAATGAGCAGTTCTTC.

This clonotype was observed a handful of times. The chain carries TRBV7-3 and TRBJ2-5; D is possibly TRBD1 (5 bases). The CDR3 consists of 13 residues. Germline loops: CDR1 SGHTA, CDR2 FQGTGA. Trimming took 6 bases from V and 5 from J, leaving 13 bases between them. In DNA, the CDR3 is TGTGCCAGCAGTTCCACAGGAGAGGAGACCCAGTACTTC. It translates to CASSSTGEETQYF.

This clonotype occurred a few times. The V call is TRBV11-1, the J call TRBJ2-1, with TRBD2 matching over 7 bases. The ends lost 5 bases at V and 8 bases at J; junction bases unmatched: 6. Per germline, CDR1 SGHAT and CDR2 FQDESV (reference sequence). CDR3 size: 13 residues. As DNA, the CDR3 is TGTGCCAGCAGCCGGACTAGAAGGGATGAGCAGTTCTTC. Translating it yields CASSRTRRDEQFF. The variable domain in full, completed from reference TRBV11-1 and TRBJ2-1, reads EAEVAQSPRYKITEKSQAVAFWCDPISGHATLYWYRQILGQGPELLVQFQDESVVDDSQLPKDRFSAERLKGVDSTLKIQPAELGDSAMYLCASSRTRRDEQFFGPGTRLTVL.

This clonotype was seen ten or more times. CDR3 DNA: TGTGCCAGCAGTGAAACGGGCTACGAGCAGTACTTC. Its translation is CASSETGYEQYF. J is TRBJ2-7 and V is TRBV2; no clear D. Deletions cut 2 bases from V and 3 bases from J, with 5 bases between. Germline lookup yields CDR1 SNHLY and CDR2 FYNNEI. The CDR3 spans 12 residues. Full variable domain (outside the CDR3, taken from reference TRBV2 and TRBJ2-7): EPEVTQTPSHQVTQMGQEVILRCVPISNHLYFYWYRQILGQKVEFLVSFYNNEISEKSEIFDDQFSVERPDGSNFTLKIRSTKLEDSAMYFCASSETGYEQYFGPGTRLTVT.

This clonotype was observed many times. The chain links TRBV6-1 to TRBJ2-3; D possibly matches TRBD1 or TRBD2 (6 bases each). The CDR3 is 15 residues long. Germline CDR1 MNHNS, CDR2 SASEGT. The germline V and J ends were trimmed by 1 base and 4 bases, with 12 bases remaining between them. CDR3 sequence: CASSEGMEGADTQYF. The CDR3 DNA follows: TGTGCCAGCAGTGAAGGGATGGAGGGGGCAGATACGCAGTATTTT.

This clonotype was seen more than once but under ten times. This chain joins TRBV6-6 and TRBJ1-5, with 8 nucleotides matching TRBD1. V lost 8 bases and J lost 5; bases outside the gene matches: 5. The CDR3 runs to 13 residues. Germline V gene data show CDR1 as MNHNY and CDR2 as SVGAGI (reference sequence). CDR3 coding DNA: TGTGCCAGCCAGGGACAGGACGATCAGCCCCAGCATTTT. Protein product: CASQGQDDQPQHF.